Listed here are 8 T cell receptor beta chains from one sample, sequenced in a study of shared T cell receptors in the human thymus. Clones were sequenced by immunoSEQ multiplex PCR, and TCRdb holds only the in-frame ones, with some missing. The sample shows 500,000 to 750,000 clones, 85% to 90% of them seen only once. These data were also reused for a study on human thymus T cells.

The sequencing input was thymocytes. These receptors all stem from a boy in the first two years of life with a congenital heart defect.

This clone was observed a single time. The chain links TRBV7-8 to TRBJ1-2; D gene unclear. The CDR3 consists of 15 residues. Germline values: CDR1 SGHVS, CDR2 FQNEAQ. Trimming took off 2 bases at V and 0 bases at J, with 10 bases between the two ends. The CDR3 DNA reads TGTGCCAGCAGCTTAAATTCCGTCCCTAACTATGGCTACACCTTC. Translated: CASSLNSVPNYGYTF.

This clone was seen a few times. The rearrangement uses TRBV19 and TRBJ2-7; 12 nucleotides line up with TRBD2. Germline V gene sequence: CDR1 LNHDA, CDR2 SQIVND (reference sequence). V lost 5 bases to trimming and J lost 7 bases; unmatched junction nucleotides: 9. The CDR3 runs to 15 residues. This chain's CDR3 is CASSPQAGLAGEQYF. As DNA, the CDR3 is TGTGCCAGTAGTCCTCAGGCCGGACTAGCGGGGGAGCAGTACTTC.

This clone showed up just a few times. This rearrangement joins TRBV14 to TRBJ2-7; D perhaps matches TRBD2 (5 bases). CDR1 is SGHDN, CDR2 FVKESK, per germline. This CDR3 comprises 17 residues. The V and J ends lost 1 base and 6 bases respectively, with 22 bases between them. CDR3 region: CASSQGKQGSDTTEQYF. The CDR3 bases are TGTGCCAGCAGCCAAGGGAAACAAGGGAGTGATACTACCGAGCAGTACTTC.

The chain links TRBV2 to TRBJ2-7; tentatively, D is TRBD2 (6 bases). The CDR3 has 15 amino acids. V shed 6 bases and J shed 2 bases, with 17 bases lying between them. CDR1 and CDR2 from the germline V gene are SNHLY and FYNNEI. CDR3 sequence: CASSVVVREPYEQYF. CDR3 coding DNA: TGTGCCAGCAGCGTTGTAGTGCGGGAACCCTACGAGCAGTACTTC. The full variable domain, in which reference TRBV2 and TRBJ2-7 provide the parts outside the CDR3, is EPEVTQTPSHQVTQMGQEVILRCVPISNHLYFYWYRQILGQKVEFLVSFYNNEISEKSEIFDDQFSVERPDGSNFTLKIRSTKLEDSAMYFCASSVVVREPYEQYFGPGTRLTVT.

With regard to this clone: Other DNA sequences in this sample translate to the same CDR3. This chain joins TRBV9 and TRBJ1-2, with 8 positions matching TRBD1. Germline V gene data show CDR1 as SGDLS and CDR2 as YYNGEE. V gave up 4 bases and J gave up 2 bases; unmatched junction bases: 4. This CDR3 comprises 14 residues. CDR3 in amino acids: CASSPRDRNYGYTF. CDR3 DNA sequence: TGTGCCAGCAGCCCTCGGGACAGGAACTATGGCTACACCTTC. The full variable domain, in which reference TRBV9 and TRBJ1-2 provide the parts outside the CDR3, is DSGVTQTPKHLITATGQRVTLRCSPRSGDLSVYWYQQSLDQGLQFLIQYYNGEERAKGNILERFSAQQFPDLHSELNLSSLELGDSALYFCASSPRDRNYGYTFGSGTRLTVV.

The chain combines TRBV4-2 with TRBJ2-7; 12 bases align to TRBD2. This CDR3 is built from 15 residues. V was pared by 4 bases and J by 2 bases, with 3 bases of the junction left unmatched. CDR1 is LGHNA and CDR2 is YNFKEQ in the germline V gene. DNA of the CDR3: TGTGCCAGCAGCCCGGGACTAGCGGGCCCCTACGAGCAGTACTTC. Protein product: CASSPGLAGPYEQYF.

The CDR3 DNA is TGTGCCAGCAGCCCCGCGGCCAGAGACACTGAAGCTTTCTTT. It specifies CASSPAARDTEAFF. The rearrangement uses TRBV5-5 and TRBJ1-1; D unresolved. Trimming cost V 4 bases and J 3 bases, with 13 bases left between them. From germline, CDR1 is SGHKS and CDR2 YYEKEE (reference sequence). CDR3 length: 14 amino acids.

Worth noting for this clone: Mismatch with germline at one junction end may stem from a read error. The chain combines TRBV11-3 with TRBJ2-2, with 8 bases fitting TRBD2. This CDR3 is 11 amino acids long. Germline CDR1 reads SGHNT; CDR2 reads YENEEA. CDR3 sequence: CASSLGLERIF. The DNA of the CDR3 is TGTGCCAGCAGCCTGGGACTAGAGAGGATTTTT.